Below, 5 T cell receptor beta chains from the same sample are listed, as sequenced in a study of cytotoxic CD8 clonotypes in ibrutinib-treated CLL. The assay was immunoSEQ multiplex PCR, and TCRdb's table has in-frame clones only and misses some. The sample lists roughly 180,000 clones, 84% occurring once. The material was PBMCs, obtained after 24 months of ibrutinib treatment. These receptors came from a human donor with chronic lymphocytic leukemia.

Here the CDR3 DNA reads TGTGCCACTGGAAGGTCCCTCCTTCCAGGGAACACTGAAGCTTTCTTT. This gives the protein CATGRSLLPGNTEAFF. This rearrangement joins TRBV2 to TRBJ1-1; no clear D. CDR1 SNHLY and CDR2 FYNNEI come from the germline V gene. The V end lost 10 bases, the J end lost 1 base, and 22 bases lay between the germline ends. The CDR3 covers 16 residues. The whole variable domain, remainder taken from reference TRBV2 and TRBJ1-1, is EPEVTQTPSHQVTQMGQEVILRCVPISNHLYFYWYRQILGQKVEFLVSFYNNEISEKSEIFDDQFSVERPDGSNFTLKIRSTKLEDSAMYFCATGRSLLPGNTEAFFGQGTRLTVV.

This sequence joins TRBV2 and TRBJ1-1; D is possibly TRBD1 (5 bases). The CDR3 has 12 residues. The germline V gene has CDR1 SNHLY and CDR2 FYNNEI. V dropped 7 bases and J dropped 7 bases, with 13 bases sitting between them. The CDR3 coding sequence is TGTGCCAGCAACCCCGACAGTGATGAAGCTTTCTTT. Translated: CASNPDSDEAFF.

The rearrangement uses TRBV7-2 and TRBJ1-6, with 7 bases lining up with TRBD1. In germline, CDR1 is SGHTA, CDR2 FQGNSA. The CDR3 totals 15 residues. V shed 0 bases, J shed 7 bases, and the junction held 3 bases outside the gene matches. The CDR3 reads CASSLAVTGNSPLHF. The CDR3 coding sequence is TGTGCCAGCAGCTTAGCCGTGACAGGGAATTCACCCCTCCACTTT.

This clone was observed a handful of times. V and J are TRBV27 and TRBJ2-1; TRBD1 matches 7 bases. Germline lookup yields CDR1 MNHEY and CDR2 SMNVEV (reference sequence). This CDR3 region has 13 residues. V lost 4 bases to trimming and J lost 9 bases; unmatched junction nucleotides: 6. The CDR3 here is CASSYRQGSEQFF. The CDR3 region has the DNA TGTGCCAGCAGTTACCGACAGGGAAGTGAGCAGTTCTTC.

The table lists this clone with a count of one. The chain employs TRBV7-2 and TRBJ2-3; 8 bases are shared with TRBD1. This CDR3 region has 16 residues. J gave up 3 bases and V 5 bases, and 10 bases lay outside the gene matches. CDR1 and CDR2 from the germline V gene are SGHTA and FQGNSA. The CDR3 is CASSPGQGGGTDTQYF. The CDR3 region has the DNA TGTGCCAGCAGCCCCGGACAGGGTGGGGGAACAGATACGCAGTATTTT.